This is a list of T cell receptor beta chains from one sample in a study of Ad26.COV2.S vaccination and SARS-CoV-2 variants. Profiling relied on immunoSEQ multiplex PCR, and the TCRdb table lists in-frame clones only, not all of them. This sample carries over 300,000 clones, 83% of them seen once, and the ten largest clones take 7.4%. The sequenced sample was peripheral blood, obtained in a trial of Ad26.COV2.S vaccine versus placebo. Receptor source: a person aged 18-65 years who received the Ad26.COV2.S COVID-19 vaccine or a placebo. The CDR3 runs from the conserved cysteine through the conserved F or W. The D gene is left open where the match is weak.

cdr3_aa	cdr3_nt	d_call	j_call	v_call	cdr3_length
CASSLGYSYEQYF	TGTGCCAGCAGCTTAGGCTACTCCTACGAGCAGTACTTC	-	TRBJ2-7	TRBV7-3	13
CAWSRRDRRNTIYF	TGTGCCTGGAGTCGGAGGGACCGGCGAAACACCATATATTTT	-	TRBJ1-3	TRBV30	14
CASSLAVGVTTYEQYF	TGCGCCAGCAGCTTGGCCGTCGGGGTCACCACCTACGAGCAGTACTTC	-	TRBJ2-7	TRBV5-1	16
CASSQNHRGNTEAFF	TGTGCCAGCAGCCAAAACCACAGGGGGAACACTGAAGCTTTCTTT	TRBD1	TRBJ1-1	TRBV4-2	15
CASSLGTQGSYEQYF	TGTGCCAGCAGCTTGGGGACCCAGGGCAGCTACGAGCAGTACTTC	-	TRBJ2-7	TRBV7-6	15
CASSPRTGVEAFF	TGCGCCAGCAGCCCAAGGACAGGGGTTGAAGCTTTCTTT	TRBD1	TRBJ1-1	TRBV5-1	13
CAISGVPGQGNNEQFF	TGTGCCATCAGTGGCGTCCCGGGACAGGGTAACAATGAGCAGTTCTTC	TRBD1	TRBJ2-1	TRBV10-3	16
CASSPTGAQDTQYF	TGTGCCAGCTCACCAACCGGGGCCCAAGATACGCAGTATTTT	-	TRBJ2-3	TRBV18	14
CASSQDMAGPQETQYF	TGTGCCAGCAGCCAAGATATGGCGGGCCCACAAGAGACCCAGTACTTC	-	TRBJ2-5	TRBV4-2	16
CASSLAGPSDTQYF	TGTGCCAGCAGTCTAGCGGGCCCCTCAGATACGCAGTATTTT	TRBD2	TRBJ2-3	TRBV6-2/TRBV6-3	14
CASSPGLTPTGELFF	TGTGCCAGCAGTCCAGGGTTAACTCCTACCGGGGAGCTGTTTTTT	-	TRBJ2-2	TRBV6-5	15
CSSGVQETQYF	TGCAGCTCCGGGGTACAAGAGACCCAGTACTTC	-	TRBJ2-5	TRBV29-1	11
CAWTTGGTEAFF	TGTGCCTGGACGACAGGGGGCACTGAAGCTTTCTTT	TRBD1	TRBJ1-1	TRBV30	12
CASSSKRQGADEQYF	TGTGCCAGCAGTTCGAAGCGACAGGGGGCCGACGAGCAGTACTTC	TRBD1	TRBJ2-7	TRBV5-6	15
CASSVGVGIETQYF	TGTGCCAGCAGCGTAGGAGTGGGGATAGAGACCCAGTACTTC	-	TRBJ2-5	TRBV9	14
CASSQVWDSLEQYF	TGTGCCAGCAGCCAGGTATGGGACTCCTTGGAGCAGTACTTC	-	TRBJ2-7	TRBV3-1/TRBV3-2	14
CASGLVDGGRGTDTQYF	TGTGCTAGTGGTTTGGTAGATGGCGGGAGGGGCACAGATACGCAGTATTTT	TRBD2	TRBJ2-3	TRBV12-5	17